A single sample is the source of the 26 T cell receptor beta chains below, sequenced in a study of T cell repertoires in cytomegalovirus infection. Via MiXCR, TCRdb re-called the reads, giving one row per CDR3 protein. The sample has approximately 500,000 distinct CDR3 sequences, approximately 25% seen once; the top ten hold approximately 13%. The sample comprised PBMCs. These receptors came from a human donor in good health (CMV status not recorded). Some clones in this sample may be carry-over from other donors' samples.

In its sample, this clonotype was seen a few times. The V and J genes are TRBV29-1 and TRBJ1-1; no firm D call. Germline CDR1 SQVTM, CDR2 ANQGSEA. CDR3 length equals 13 residues. V lost 5 bases, J lost 0 bases, and 10 bases lay in between. The DNA for the CDR3 is TGCAGCGTTCGCGGACGGATGAACACTGAAGCTTTCTTT. It is translated as CSVRGRMNTEAFF.

This clonotype has more than one count but fewer than ten. The genes are TRBV29-1 and TRBJ2-5, with D tentatively TRBD2 (6 bases). The CDR3 spans 12 residues. Trimming took 6 bases from V and 5 from J, leaving 13 bases between them. Per germline, CDR1 SQVTM and CDR2 ANQGSEA. CDR3: CSVELAGETQYF. The DNA for the CDR3 is TGCAGCGTCGAACTAGCAGGGGAGACCCAGTACTTC.

This clonotype was counted between two and nine times. The rearrangement joins TRBV6-2 or TRBV6-3 to TRBJ2-1; weak D call: TRBD2 (6 bases). Germline V gene data show CDR1 as MNHEY and CDR2 as SVGEGT. The CDR3 runs 14 residues. V lost 6 bases and J lost 2, with 11 bases in between. For the CDR3, the DNA is TGTGCCAGCAGAGTTAGCGGAGCCTACAATGAGCAGTTCTTC. Its translation: CASRVSGAYNEQFF.

This clonotype was observed a handful of times. The chain has TRBV29-1 and TRBJ1-5, with 7 bases lining up with TRBD1. With 7 bases clipped from V and 3 bases from J, the junction kept 9 bases outside the gene matches. The CDR3 is made up of 14 amino acids. The germline CDR1 and CDR2 sequences are SQVTM and ANQGSEA. CDR3 region: CSAATGTFNQPQHF. DNA of the CDR3: TGCAGCGCAGCGACAGGGACGTTCAATCAGCCCCAGCATTTT.

The chain carries TRBV12-3 or TRBV12-4 and TRBJ2-2; D is unclear. CDR3 length: 14 amino acids. V lost 6 bases and J 1 base, leaving 9 bases between the germline ends. For the CDR3, the DNA is TGTGCCAGCAGACGTGGCTGGAACACCGGGGAGCTGTTTTTT. Encoded protein: CASRRGWNTGELFF.

Regarding this clonotype: One end of the junction does not line up with germline, which may come from a read error. The chain uses TRBV4-1 and TRBJ2-7; a possible D gene is TRBD1 (6 bases). The CDR3 loop spans 15 amino acids. Germline CDR1 and CDR2: MGHRA and YSYEKL. The CDR3, as DNA: TGTGCCAGCAGCCAAGGCCAGGACAGCTCCTACGAGCAGTACTTC. Translated: CASSQGQDSSYEQYF.

V usage is TRBV6-6 and J usage is TRBJ1-5; TRBD1 agrees at 9 bases. Germline V CDR1 and CDR2: MNHNY, SVGAGI (reference sequence). CDR3 size: 16 residues. The trim removed 1 base at V and 4 bases at J, leaving 5 bases unmatched. This chain's CDR3 is CASSYFPDRGNQPQHF. DNA for the CDR3: TGTGCCAGCAGTTACTTCCCGGACAGGGGTAATCAGCCCCAGCATTTT.

The table lists this clonotype with a few counts. The gene calls are TRBV6-6 and TRBJ1-2; D is possibly TRBD1 (5 bases). V lost 0 bases and J lost 8, with 10 bases in between. The length of the CDR3 is 13 residues. CDR1 and CDR2 (germline): MNHNY, SVGAGI (reference sequence). CDR3 residues: CASSYSGGYGYTF. CDR3 in DNA: TGTGCCAGCAGTTACTCTGGGGGTTACGGCTACACCTTC.

In this sample, this clonotype turned up a few times. This sequence joins TRBV27 and TRBJ2-7; D possibly corresponds to TRBD1 (5 bases). CDR1 and CDR2 from the germline V gene are MNHEY and SMNVEV (reference sequence). The V end was cut by 2 bases, the J end by 10 bases, with 6 bases between. The CDR3 length is 10 residues. The CDR3 region is CASSLRGQYV. In DNA, the CDR3 is TGTGCCAGCAGTTTAAGGGGACAGTACGTC.

This clonotype was counted many times. The rearrangement uses TRBV7-2 and TRBJ1-1; no firm D call. This CDR3 has 16 residues. Per germline, CDR1 SGHTA and CDR2 FQGNSA. The V end was cut by 5 bases, the J end by 0 bases, with 16 bases between. The CDR3 bases are TGTGCCAGCAGCCCTCCCGCCCAGATTCTGAACACTGAAGCTTTCTTT. It translates to CASSPPAQILNTEAFF.

This clonotype came up a few times. V gene TRBV28 combines with J gene TRBJ2-2; 15 nucleotides agree with TRBD2. The J segment lost 7 bases and the V segment lost 3 bases, leaving 6 bases of the junction unmatched. Germline CDR1 reads MDHEN; CDR2 reads SYDVKM. This CDR3 contains 17 residues. CDR3 amino acids: CASSFGLAGGRHGELFF. The CDR3, as DNA: TGTGCCAGCAGTTTCGGACTAGCGGGAGGGCGTCACGGGGAGCTGTTTTTT.

This clonotype was seen a few times. The chain has TRBV28 and TRBJ1-1; D remains ambiguous. Trimming left V 7 bases short and J 11 bases short, with 17 bases between. Germline V gene data show CDR1 as MDHEN and CDR2 as SYDVKM. CDR3 length equals 12 residues. DNA for the CDR3: TGTGCCAGCATCGGCGTGGGGATTTGGGCTTTCTTT. It is translated as CASIGVGIWAFF.

This clonotype has more than one count but fewer than ten. The V and J genes are TRBV7-2 and TRBJ2-7; D remains ambiguous. V was trimmed by 6 bases and J by 5 bases, leaving 11 bases between them. The CDR3 has 12 residues. Germline-derived CDR1 and CDR2 are SGHTA and FQGNSA. CDR3 sequence (DNA): TGTGCCAGCAGGTCCGGAGCTAACGAGCAGTACTTC. This encodes CASRSGANEQYF.

This clonotype came up a few times. V usage is TRBV29-1 and J usage is TRBJ1-2; unclear D gene. Per germline, CDR1 SQVTM and CDR2 ANQGSEA. Trimming stripped 8 bases from V and 8 bases from J, with 21 bases between. The CDR3 loop spans 13 amino acids. The CDR3 here is CSQQTTPGEGYTF. CDR3 DNA: TGCAGCCAACAGACGACGCCGGGAGAGGGCTACACCTTC.

The chain carries TRBV4-1 and TRBJ1-2, with D perhaps matching TRBD1 (6 bases). The CDR3 is 15 residues long. V lost 2 bases and J 3 bases, leaving 13 bases between the germline ends. In germline, CDR1 is MGHRA, CDR2 YSYEKL. The CDR3 DNA reads as TGCGCCAGCAGCCAAAACCCCAAGGGGGACTATGGCTACACCTTC. It is translated as CASSQNPKGDYGYTF.

The chain carries TRBV7-9 and TRBJ2-7; TRBD1 agrees at 8 bases. V trimming: 5 bases; J trimming: 5 bases; junction bases outside the gene matches: 8. The CDR3 covers 14 residues. The V gene's germline CDR1 is SEHNR and CDR2 FQNEAQ (reference sequence). Here the CDR3 reads CASSAGQGLDEQYV. CDR3 bases: TGTGCCAGCAGCGCCGGACAGGGTCTCGACGAGCAGTACGTC.

The V and J genes are TRBV5-1 and TRBJ2-7; 7 nucleotides align to TRBD1. From germline, CDR1 is SGHRS and CDR2 YFSETQ. V was clipped by 0 bases and J by 7 bases; unmatched bases: 4. The CDR3 runs to 13 residues. The CDR3 protein is CASSLEGAREQYF. The CDR3 region has the DNA TGCGCCAGCAGCTTGGAGGGGGCGAGGGAGCAGTACTTC.

This rearrangement joins TRBV7-9 to TRBJ2-7, with D uncertain. The CDR3 length is 13 residues. The germline CDR1 and CDR2 sequences are SEHNR and FQNEAQ (reference sequence). Trimming took off 10 bases at V and 4 bases at J, with 17 bases between the two ends. DNA of the CDR3: TGTGCCACTCGCCGGGCCTCCCATTACGAGCAGTACTTC. Amino acid sequence: CATRRASHYEQYF.

This clonotype was detected many times. CDR3 loop: CASSYPVNNEQFF. The CDR3 nucleotides read TGTGCCAGCAGTTACCCGGTAAACAATGAGCAGTTCTTC. This chain links TRBV6-2 or TRBV6-3 with TRBJ2-1; D gene ambiguous. The germline CDR1 and CDR2 sequences are MNHEY and SVGEGT. The CDR3 is made up of 13 amino acids. Trimming took off 2 bases at V and 5 bases at J, with 7 bases between the two ends.

J is TRBJ2-2 and V is TRBV19; TRBD1 might be the D (5 bases). With 6 bases removed from V and 4 bases from J, the gap between germline ends came to 12 bases. Looked up from germline, CDR1 is LNHDA and CDR2 is SQIVND (reference sequence). This CDR3 has 14 amino acids. The DNA for the CDR3 is TGTGCCAGTAGGGGTTATAGGGGCACCGGGGAGCTGTTTTTT. It encodes CASRGYRGTGELFF.

CDR3 residues: CASSHPGMNTEAFF. The CDR3 nucleotides read TGTGCCAGCAGTCATCCAGGGATGAACACTGAAGCTTTCTTT. The chain has TRBV5-4 and TRBJ1-1, with D maybe TRBD1 (5 bases). Between the trimmed V and J ends, which lost 5 bases and 0 bases, there was a span of 11 bases. CDR1 SGHNT and CDR2 YYREEE come from the germline V gene (reference sequence). This CDR3 comprises 14 residues.

This clonotype appeared many times. The chain employs TRBV7-6 and TRBJ2-7; D possibly corresponds to TRBD2 (6 bases). Trimming removed 3 bases from V and 9 bases from J, with 15 bases in between. The germline gives CDR1 SGHVS, CDR2 FNYEAQ. This CDR3 spans 13 amino acids. The CDR3 protein is CASSLTRINRQYV. DNA of the CDR3: TGTGCCAGCAGCTTGACTAGAATCAACCGGCAGTACGTC.

This clonotype was seen ten or more times. The chain carries TRBV6-1 and TRBJ2-3; TRBD2 aligns across 7 bases. The germline V gene encodes CDR1 MNHNS and CDR2 SASEGT. V lost 4 bases and J lost 0; bases outside the gene matches: 4. The CDR3 covers 15 residues. Written as DNA, the CDR3 is TGTGCCAGCAGTGGAGCGGGAAGAAGCACAGATACGCAGTATTTT. It is translated as CASSGAGRSTDTQYF.

This clonotype has just a few counts. V is TRBV7-2 and J is TRBJ2-5, with D possibly TRBD2 on 5 matching bases. Trimming removed 4 bases from V and 4 bases from J, with 13 bases in between. Germline-derived CDR1 and CDR2 are SGHTA and FQGNSA. This CDR3 has 14 residues. CDR3 region: CASSSGGLRETQYF. In DNA, the CDR3 is TGTGCCAGCAGCTCCGGCGGGCTAAGAGAGACCCAGTACTTC.

This clonotype has just a few counts. One end of the junction varies from germline; a read error may be responsible. The rearrangement uses TRBV20-1 and TRBJ2-1; D possibly corresponds to TRBD2 (6 bases). The CDR3 sequence is 11 residues long. Per the germline V gene, CDR1 is DFQATT and CDR2 is SNEGSKA (reference sequence). The CDR3 DNA sequence: TGCAGTGCGCCAGATACGGGAGTTTCATCCTTC. Residues: CSAPDTGVSSF.

At least ten counts were recorded for this clonotype. V is TRBV7-9 and J is TRBJ1-4, with D unclear. Trimming left V 0 bases short and J 5 bases short, with 7 bases between. The CDR3 has 14 residues. Germline V gene data show CDR1 as SEHNR and CDR2 as FQNEAQ (reference sequence). The CDR3 DNA reads as TGTGCCAGCAGCTTAGCCCGGGAGAATGAAAAACTGTTTTTT. Translating it yields CASSLARENEKLFF.